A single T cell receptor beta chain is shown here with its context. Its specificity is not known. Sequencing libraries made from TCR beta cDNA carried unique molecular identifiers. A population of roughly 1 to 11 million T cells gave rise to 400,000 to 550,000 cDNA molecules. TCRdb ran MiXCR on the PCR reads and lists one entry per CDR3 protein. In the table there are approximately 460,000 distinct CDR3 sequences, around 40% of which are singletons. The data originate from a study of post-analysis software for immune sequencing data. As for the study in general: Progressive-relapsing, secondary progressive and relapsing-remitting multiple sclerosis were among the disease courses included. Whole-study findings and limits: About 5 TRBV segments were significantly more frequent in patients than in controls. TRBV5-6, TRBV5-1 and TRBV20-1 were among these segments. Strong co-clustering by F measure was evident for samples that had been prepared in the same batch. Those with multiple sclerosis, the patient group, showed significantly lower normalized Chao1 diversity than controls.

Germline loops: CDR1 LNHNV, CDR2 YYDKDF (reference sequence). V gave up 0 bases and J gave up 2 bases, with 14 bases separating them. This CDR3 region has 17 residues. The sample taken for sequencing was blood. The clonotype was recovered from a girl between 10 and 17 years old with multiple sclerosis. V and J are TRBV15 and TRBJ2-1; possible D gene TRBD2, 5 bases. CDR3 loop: CATSRDVVERPYNEQFF. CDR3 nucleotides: TGTGCCACCAGCAGAGATGTGGTCGAGCGGCCCTACAATGAGCAGTTCTTC.